One sample yielded the 20 T cell receptor beta chains listed below, sequenced in a study of T cells in Graves' hyperthyroidism and ophthalmopathy. Authors of the study amplified TCR beta CDR3 regions from RNA transcripts. Researchers ran a first-round RT-PCR on the TCR CDR3 using the HTBI primer set. TCRdb fed the multiplex PCR reads into MiXCR, producing one record per CDR3 protein. The sample contains some 350,000 distinct CDR3 sequences, 15% of which appear only once. Sequencing was carried out using blood. These receptors were taken from a woman in her sixties or seventies with Graves' ophthalmopathy.

In its sample, this clonotype was seen many times. The chain uses TRBV6-1 and TRBJ2-7, with TRBD1 matching over 8 bases. V shed 7 bases, J shed 0 bases, and the junction held 5 bases outside the gene matches. This CDR3 has 14 amino acids. Germline V gene data show CDR1 as MNHNS and CDR2 as SASEGT. CDR3 DNA: TGTGCCAGCATCCAGGACAGGGCCTCCTACGAGCAGTACTTC. It encodes CASIQDRASYEQYF.

This clonotype showed up just a few times. The chain has TRBV29-1 and TRBJ1-4, with D hard to call. Germline CDR1 reads SQVTM; CDR2 reads ANQGSEA. Deletions cut 4 bases from V and 0 bases from J, with 6 bases between. This CDR3 contains 13 residues. CDR3 loop: CSVGDATNEKLFF. CDR3 coding DNA: TGCAGCGTTGGAGACGCAACTAATGAAAAACTGTTTTTT.

The table lists this clonotype with many counts. The chain carries TRBV30 and TRBJ1-5; perhaps TRBD1 as D (5 bases). Germline V lookup: CDR1 GTSNPN, CDR2 SVGIG (reference sequence). V was cut by 1 base and J by 7 bases, with 11 bases left in between. The CDR3 sequence is 13 residues long. DNA of the CDR3: TGTGCCTGGAGTGGGGGGGGACGCCAGCCCCAGCATTTT. As protein: CAWSGGGRQPQHF. Drawing the rest from reference TRBV30 and TRBJ1-5, the complete variable domain is SQTIHQWPATLVQPVGSPLSLECTVEGTSNPNLYWYRQAAGRGLQLLFYSVGIGQISSEVPQNLSASRPQDRQFILSSKKLLLSDSGFYLCAWSGGGRQPQHFGDGTRLSIL.

This clonotype was counted at least ten times. V and J are TRBV5-1 and TRBJ2-2; D is perhaps TRBD2 (6 bases). In germline, CDR1 is SGHRS, CDR2 YFSETQ. Trimming took off 0 bases at V and 6 bases at J, with 12 bases between the two ends. The CDR3 extends over 15 amino acids. CDR3 sequence: CASSLEAGGAGELFF. For the CDR3, the DNA is TGCGCCAGCAGCTTGGAAGCGGGTGGGGCCGGGGAGCTGTTTTTT.

This clonotype was seen more than once but under ten times. The chain joins TRBV27 to TRBJ2-1; 13 nucleotides agree with TRBD2. Germline CDR1 reads MNHEY; CDR2 reads SMNVEV (reference sequence). The CDR3 extends over 13 amino acids. Trimming took 4 bases from V and 12 from J; bases not matched to a gene: 3. The DNA for the CDR3 is TGTGCCAGCAGTTCCGGGACTAGCGGGATGCAGTTCTTC. This codes for CASSSGTSGMQFF.

Many counts were recorded for this clonotype. DNA of the CDR3: TGTGCCAGCCACTGGGGTAGGGGCTGGAATCAGCCCCAGCATTTT. Translating gives CASHWGRGWNQPQHF. The J gene is TRBJ1-5, the V gene TRBV12-3 or TRBV12-4; weak D call: TRBD1 (5 bases). Deletions cut 8 bases from V and 4 bases from J, with 18 bases between. The CDR3 has 15 residues.

The table lists this clonotype with many counts. This chain uses TRBV30 with TRBJ1-1; D ambiguous. This CDR3 contains 15 residues. Looked up from germline, CDR1 is GTSNPN and CDR2 is SVGIG (reference sequence). V lost 4 bases and J lost 5, with 20 bases in between. Written as DNA, the CDR3 is TGTGCCTGGAACCCCCGAGAGGAGCGGAGGACTGAAGCTTTCTTT. Translated: CAWNPREERRTEAFF.

The chain employs TRBV30 and TRBJ1-2; TRBD1 is a possible D gene (6 bases). Trimming left V 2 bases short and J 4 bases short, with 11 bases between. Per the germline V gene, CDR1 is GTSNPN and CDR2 is SVGIG (reference sequence). The CDR3 extends over 13 amino acids. The CDR3 region is CAWSPGQTYGYTF. The CDR3 region has the DNA TGTGCCTGGAGTCCCGGACAGACCTATGGCTACACCTTC.

This clonotype was recorded many times. The chain couples TRBV4-1 to TRBJ1-4; D is ambiguous. Germline loops: CDR1 MGHRA, CDR2 YSYEKL. This CDR3 spans 13 amino acids. V lost 4 bases and J lost 8, with 11 bases in between. CDR3 DNA: TGCGCCAGCAGCCGGGTTTTGGGCGAAAAACTGTTTTTT. This codes for CASSRVLGEKLFF.

This clonotype was recorded at least ten times. The V gene is TRBV20-1, the J gene TRBJ2-7; a weak D match, TRBD2 (7 bases). The CDR3 sequence is 13 residues long. The germline V gene has CDR1 DFQATT and CDR2 SNEGSKA (reference sequence). V was cut by 5 bases and J by 7 bases, with 18 bases left in between. The CDR3 region is CSALGRGFGEQYF. In nucleotides, the CDR3 is TGCAGTGCTTTGGGGAGGGGGTTTGGAGAGCAGTACTTC.

This clonotype was counted at least ten times. The chain is built from TRBV11-2 and TRBJ2-7; D might be TRBD1 (6 bases). Germline V gene sequence: CDR1 SGHAT, CDR2 FQNNGV. V was shortened by 4 bases and J by 2 bases, with 15 bases between the two germline ends. The CDR3 has 15 residues. The CDR3: CASSYPGTSTYEQYF. The CDR3 nucleotides are TGTGCCAGCAGCTACCCCGGGACATCAACCTACGAGCAGTACTTC.

This clonotype was counted ten times or more. This chain uses TRBV28 with TRBJ1-2; tentative D call: TRBD1 (6 bases). The CDR3 covers 14 residues. The germline CDR1 and CDR2 sequences are MDHEN and SYDVKM. The V gene lost 7 bases and the J gene lost 0 bases, with 12 bases spanning the gap. The CDR3: CASIRGLANYGYTF. In DNA form, the CDR3 reads TGTGCCAGCATCCGGGGGCTAGCTAACTATGGCTACACCTTC.

This clonotype has a count of ten or more. The J gene is TRBJ2-2, the V gene TRBV28; 11 nucleotides agree with TRBD2. The CDR3 spans 16 residues. Germline V gives CDR1 MDHEN, CDR2 SYDVKM. V was pared by 7 bases and J by 0 bases, with 4 bases of the junction left unmatched. CDR3 amino acids: CASTSGRISNTGELFF. The CDR3 DNA reads TGTGCCAGCACTAGCGGGAGGATCTCGAACACCGGGGAGCTGTTTTTT.

The sample holds many counts of this clonotype. V and J are TRBV11-2 and TRBJ2-7; the D gene is possibly TRBD2 (5 bases). The V end was cut by 3 bases, the J end by 6 bases, with 9 bases between. Germline V gene sequence: CDR1 SGHAT, CDR2 FQNNGV. This CDR3 has 12 residues. Here the CDR3 reads CASSFFAGEQYF. For the CDR3, the DNA is TGTGCCAGCAGCTTTTTTGCGGGCGAGCAGTACTTC.

There are a few counts of this clonotype. The chain joins TRBV7-9 to TRBJ2-7, with D maybe TRBD2 (5 bases). The germline gives CDR1 SEHNR, CDR2 FQNEAQ (reference sequence). Trimming cost V 5 bases and J 6 bases, with 20 bases left between them. The CDR3 has 15 amino acids. This CDR3 is CASSHNDGVRGEQYF. The DNA of the CDR3 is TGTGCCAGCAGCCACAACGACGGCGTACGGGGCGAGCAGTACTTC.

This clonotype occurred a few times. CDR3 region: CASSSEGREDFYEQYF. The DNA for the CDR3 is TGTGCCAGCAGTTCTGAGGGCAGGGAGGACTTCTACGAGCAGTACTTC. This chain links TRBV2 with TRBJ2-7; maybe TRBD2 (6 bases). CDR3 size: 16 residues. Germline CDR1 SNHLY, CDR2 FYNNEI. Trimming left V 5 bases short and J 3 bases short, with 20 bases between.

This clonotype was observed at least ten times. V gene TRBV6-1 combines with J gene TRBJ2-7, with 9 bases matching TRBD2. The ends lost 7 bases at V and 1 base at J; junction bases unmatched: 11. Germline lookup yields CDR1 MNHNS and CDR2 SASEGT. The CDR3 is 16 amino acids. The CDR3 here is CASNPRGLAGSYEQYF. CDR3 nucleotides: TGTGCCAGCAATCCCCGGGGGCTAGCGGGGTCCTACGAGCAGTACTTC.

At least ten counts were recorded for this clonotype. The chain recombines TRBV28 with TRBJ2-3; 12 bases map to TRBD2. J was trimmed by 3 bases and V by 5 bases; bases with no gene match: 3. Germline V lookup: CDR1 MDHEN, CDR2 SYDVKM. The CDR3 has 15 amino acids. In DNA form, the CDR3 reads TGTGCCAGCAGTGGAGGACTAGCGGGAACAGATACGCAGTATTTT. This sequence encodes CASSGGLAGTDTQYF.

The chain links TRBV4-1 to TRBJ2-1; TRBD2 aligns across 11 bases. Germline CDR1 MGHRA, CDR2 YSYEKL. V dropped 6 bases and J dropped 1; count of bases not matched to a gene: 5. This CDR3 has 16 amino acids. In nucleotides, the CDR3 is TGCGCCAGCAGGAGAACTAGCGGGAGTTCCTACAATGAGCAGTTCTTC. Its protein product is CASRRTSGSSYNEQFF.

About this clonotype itself: A much larger clone differs by one base, so this may be a read error. The chain is built from TRBV20-1 and TRBJ2-7; 7 nucleotides match TRBD2. The V gene end was trimmed by 5 bases and the J gene end by 1 base; junction bases not matched to a gene: 8. CDR3 size: 14 residues. Germline CDR1 and CDR2: DFQATT and SNEGSKA (reference sequence). Written as DNA, the CDR3 is TGCAGTGCTGGCGGGACTAACGCATCCTACGAGCAGTACTTC. It yields the protein CSAGGTNASYEQYF.